Following are 13 T cell receptor beta chains from one sample sequenced in a study of shared clonotypes between healthy human individuals. Profiling relied on immunoSEQ multiplex PCR, and the TCRdb table lists in-frame clones only, not all of them. The table shows approximately 1.4 million clones, with approximately 98% occurring only once. Sequencing was performed on naive CD4+ T cells sorted from blood. Subset defined: CD45RA+ positively selected. Receptor source: a man between 25 and 39 years old in good health.

The V gene is TRBV6-1, the J gene TRBJ2-2, with 13 nucleotides matching TRBD2. CDR1 is MNHNS and CDR2 is SASEGT in the germline V gene. With V trimmed by 10 bases and J by 3 bases, 5 bases remained unmatched. This CDR3 has 15 residues. The CDR3: CATTGLAGDTGELFF. The CDR3 nucleotides read TGTGCCACGACCGGACTAGCGGGAGACACCGGGGAGCTGTTTTTT.

A remark on this clone: Other DNA sequences within the sample encode an identical CDR3. V usage is TRBV20-1 and J usage is TRBJ2-7; D is unresolved. Germline V gene sequence: CDR1 DFQATT, CDR2 SNEGSKA (reference sequence). V shed 6 bases and J shed 4 bases, with 10 bases lying between them. This CDR3 spans 11 amino acids. DNA of the CDR3: TGCAGTGCCCTTAGAGAGTACGAGCAGTACTTC. This codes for CSALREYEQYF.

This chain joins TRBV5-5 and TRBJ2-7; D might be TRBD1 (5 bases). The CDR3 is 14 residues long. Per the germline V gene, CDR1 is SGHKS and CDR2 is YYEKEE (reference sequence). The ends were cut back, 3 bases at V and 3 bases at J, with 13 bases in the middle. This CDR3 reads CASSSGDSYYEQYF. DNA for the CDR3: TGTGCCAGCAGCTCGGGCGACAGTTACTACGAGCAGTACTTC.

V is TRBV14 and J is TRBJ2-7; possibly TRBD1 or TRBD2 for D (5 bases each). Germline-derived CDR1 and CDR2 are SGHDN and FVKESK. V lost 5 bases and J lost 7, with 15 bases in between. The CDR3 has 13 residues. CDR3 nucleotide sequence: TGTGCCAGCAGCTGGGACCCGGCGAGTGAGCAGTACTTC. Translated: CASSWDPASEQYF.

This clone was counted a single time. The chain recombines TRBV28 with TRBJ2-3, with 12 bases that match TRBD2. The CDR3 has 21 amino acids. Per the germline V gene, CDR1 is MDHEN and CDR2 is SYDVKM. After removal of 1 base from V and 0 bases from J, the junction contained 14 bases not matched to a gene. The CDR3 DNA follows: TGTGCCAGCAGTTTATCCTGGGGGTCCCCCGGACTAGCGGGAAGCACAGATACGCAGTATTTT. Protein product: CASSLSWGSPGLAGSTDTQYF.

V and J are TRBV10-3 and TRBJ1-5; tentative D call: TRBD1 (5 bases). V lost 2 bases to trimming and J lost 7 bases, with 18 bases between them. Germline-derived CDR1 and CDR2 are ENHRY and SYGVKD. The CDR3 loop spans 16 amino acids. The CDR3 bases are TGTGCCATCAGTGAGACCCTCGCAGGGCCAATCCAGCCCCAGCATTTT. Protein product: CAISETLAGPIQPQHF.

The gene calls are TRBV2 and TRBJ2-7, with D tentatively TRBD1 (5 bases). The CDR3 covers 12 residues. V lost 7 bases and J 3 bases, leaving 10 bases between the germline ends. The germline V gene has CDR1 SNHLY and CDR2 FYNNEI. The CDR3 region has the DNA TGTGCCAGCAAACAAGACAGCTACGAGCAGTACTTC. Translation gives CASKQDSYEQYF.

This chain connects TRBV5-1 to TRBJ2-1; a weak D match, TRBD2 (6 bases). Germline lookup yields CDR1 SGHRS and CDR2 YFSETQ. Deletions cut 4 bases from V and 0 bases from J, with 17 bases between. The CDR3 runs 17 residues. CDR3 in amino acids: CASSGGLSGFSYNEQFF. In DNA, the CDR3 is TGCGCCAGCAGCGGAGGTCTAAGCGGGTTCTCCTACAATGAGCAGTTCTTC.

Notes on this clone: Other DNA sequences in this sample translate to the same CDR3. The rearrangement uses TRBV28 and TRBJ2-2; unclear D gene. The CDR3 runs 13 residues. The germline V gene encodes CDR1 MDHEN and CDR2 SYDVKM. With 1 base removed from V and 2 bases from J, the gap between germline ends came to 2 bases. This chain's CDR3 is CASSLLNTGELFF. CDR3 DNA sequence: TGTGCCAGCAGTTTATTAAACACCGGGGAGCTGTTTTTT.

This chain links TRBV25-1 with TRBJ1-3, with D uncertain. Trimming stripped 3 bases from V and 2 bases from J, with 14 bases between. Germline V gene data show CDR1 as MGHDK and CDR2 as SYGVNS. This CDR3 spans 16 amino acids. The CDR3 sequence: CASSDRTSHTGNTIYF. The CDR3 nucleotides are TGTGCCAGCAGTGATCGAACAAGCCATACTGGAAACACCATATATTTT. The full variable domain, in which reference TRBV25-1 and TRBJ1-3 provide the parts outside the CDR3, is EADIYQTPRYLVIGTGKKITLECSQTMGHDKMYWYQQDPGMELHLIHYSYGVNSTEKGDLSSESTVSRIRTEHFPLTLESARPSHTSQYLCASSDRTSHTGNTIYFGEGSWLTVV.

The rearrangement links TRBV29-1 to TRBJ2-3; 7 bases are a match to TRBD1. Germline assignment: CDR1 SQVTM and CDR2 ANQGSEA. The CDR3 runs 11 residues. Trimming cost V 7 bases and J 5 bases; bases outside gene matches: 3. The CDR3 sequence is CSGRQGDTQYF. The CDR3 nucleotides read TGCAGCGGTCGACAGGGAGATACGCAGTATTTT.

This clone was found once. This rearrangement joins TRBV19 to TRBJ2-3, with no clear D. V was pared by 3 bases and J by 3 bases, with 10 bases between. This CDR3 comprises 14 residues. From germline, CDR1 is LNHDA and CDR2 SQIVND (reference sequence). CDR3 sequence: CASSIGSSTDTQYF. For the CDR3, the DNA is TGTGCCAGTAGTATCGGCTCTTCAACAGATACGCAGTATTTT.

The rearrangement uses TRBV27 and TRBJ1-1; the D is unclear. Trimming cost V 3 bases and J 0 bases, with 20 bases left between them. In germline, CDR1 is MNHEY, CDR2 SMNVEV (reference sequence). CDR3 size: 18 residues. The CDR3 bases are TGTGCCAGCAGTTTTTTGACCCCCGTGGCAAGCATGAACACTGAAGCTTTCTTT. Residues: CASSFLTPVASMNTEAFF.